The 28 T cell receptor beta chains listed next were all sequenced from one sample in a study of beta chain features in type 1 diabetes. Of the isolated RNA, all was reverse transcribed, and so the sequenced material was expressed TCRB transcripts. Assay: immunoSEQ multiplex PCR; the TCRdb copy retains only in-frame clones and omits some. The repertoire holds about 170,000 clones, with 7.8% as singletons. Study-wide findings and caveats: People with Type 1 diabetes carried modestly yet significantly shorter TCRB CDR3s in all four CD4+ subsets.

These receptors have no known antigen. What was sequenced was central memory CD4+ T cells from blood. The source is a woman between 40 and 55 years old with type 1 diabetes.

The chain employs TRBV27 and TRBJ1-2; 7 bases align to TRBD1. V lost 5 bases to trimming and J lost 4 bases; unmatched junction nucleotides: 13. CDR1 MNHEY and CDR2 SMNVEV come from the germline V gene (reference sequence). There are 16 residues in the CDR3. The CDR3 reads CASSMGTATLSYGYTF. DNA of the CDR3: TGTGCCAGCAGTATGGGGACAGCAACCCTCTCCTATGGCTACACCTTC.

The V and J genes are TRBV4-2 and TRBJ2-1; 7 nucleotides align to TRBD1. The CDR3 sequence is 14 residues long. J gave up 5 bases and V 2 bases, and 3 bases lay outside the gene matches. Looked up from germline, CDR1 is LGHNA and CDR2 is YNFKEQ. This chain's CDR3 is CASSQLQGHNEQFF. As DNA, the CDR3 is TGTGCCAGCAGCCAATTACAGGGGCACAATGAGCAGTTCTTC.

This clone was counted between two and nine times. As DNA, the CDR3 is TGTGCCAGCAGCTTAGGTATCCTCGACGAGCAGTACTTC. This codes for CASSLGILDEQYF. The chain couples TRBV11-1 to TRBJ2-7; D remains ambiguous. CDR3 length equals 13 residues. Trimming pared 1 base from V and 5 bases from J, leaving 9 bases between. CDR1 is SGHAT and CDR2 is FQDESV in the germline V gene (reference sequence). Complete variable domain (other parts from reference TRBV11-1 and TRBJ2-7): EAEVAQSPRYKITEKSQAVAFWCDPISGHATLYWYRQILGQGPELLVQFQDESVVDDSQLPKDRFSAERLKGVDSTLKIQPAELGDSAMYLCASSLGILDEQYFGPGTRLTVT.

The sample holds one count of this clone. CDR3 coding DNA: TGTGCCAGTAGCCGAGAGCAGACCCAGTACTTC. It is translated as CASSREQTQYF. The chain employs TRBV19 and TRBJ2-5; no firm D call. Germline CDR1 LNHDA, CDR2 SQIVND (reference sequence). Trimming took 6 bases from V and 6 from J, leaving 8 bases between them. This CDR3 is built from 11 residues.

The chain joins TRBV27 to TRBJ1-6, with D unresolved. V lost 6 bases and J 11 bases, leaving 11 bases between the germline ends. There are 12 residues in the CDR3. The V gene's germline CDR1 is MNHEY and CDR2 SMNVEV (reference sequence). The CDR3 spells CASSEREAPLHF. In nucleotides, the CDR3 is TGTGCCAGCAGCGAACGGGAGGCACCCCTCCACTTT.

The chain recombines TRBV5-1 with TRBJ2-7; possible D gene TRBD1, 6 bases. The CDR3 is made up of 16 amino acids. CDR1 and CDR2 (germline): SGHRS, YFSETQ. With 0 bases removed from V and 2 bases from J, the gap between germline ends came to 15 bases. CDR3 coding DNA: TGCGCCAGCAGCTTGGAGGCAGGGGCCTTAACCTACGAGCAGTACTTC. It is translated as CASSLEAGALTYEQYF.

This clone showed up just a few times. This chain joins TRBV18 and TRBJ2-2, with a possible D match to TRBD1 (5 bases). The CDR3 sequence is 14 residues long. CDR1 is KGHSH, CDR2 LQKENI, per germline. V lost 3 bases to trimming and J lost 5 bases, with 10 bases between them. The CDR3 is CASSPRQITGELFF. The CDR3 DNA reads TGTGCCAGCTCACCTCGACAGATAACCGGGGAGCTGTTTTTT. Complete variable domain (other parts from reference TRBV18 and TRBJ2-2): NAGVMQNPRHLVRRRGQEARLRCSPMKGHSHVYWYRQLPEEGLKFMVYLQKENIIDESGMPKERFSAEFPKEGPSILRIQQVVRGDSAAYFCASSPRQITGELFFGEGSRLTVL.

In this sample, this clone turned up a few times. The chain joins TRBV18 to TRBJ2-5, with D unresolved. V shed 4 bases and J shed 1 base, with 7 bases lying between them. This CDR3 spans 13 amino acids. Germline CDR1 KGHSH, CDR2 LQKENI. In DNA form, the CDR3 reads TGTGCCAGCTCACGGTCGGTCCAAGAGACCCAGTACTTC. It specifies CASSRSVQETQYF.

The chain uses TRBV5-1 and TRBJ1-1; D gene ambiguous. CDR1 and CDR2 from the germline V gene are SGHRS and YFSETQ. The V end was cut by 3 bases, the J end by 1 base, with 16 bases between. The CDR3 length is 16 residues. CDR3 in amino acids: CASSSGLPGRNTEAFF. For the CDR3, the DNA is TGCGCCAGCAGCTCTGGATTACCGGGGAGGAACACTGAAGCTTTCTTT.

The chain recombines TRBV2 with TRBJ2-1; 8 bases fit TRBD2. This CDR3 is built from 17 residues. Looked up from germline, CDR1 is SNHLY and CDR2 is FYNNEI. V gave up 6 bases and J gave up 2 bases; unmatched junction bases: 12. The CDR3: CASSWARGRNTYNEQFF. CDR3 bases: TGTGCCAGCAGCTGGGCCCGCGGGAGGAATACCTACAATGAGCAGTTCTTC.

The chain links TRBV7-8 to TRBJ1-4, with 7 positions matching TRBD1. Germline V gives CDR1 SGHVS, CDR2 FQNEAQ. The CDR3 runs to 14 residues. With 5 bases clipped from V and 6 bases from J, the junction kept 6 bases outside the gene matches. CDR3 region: CASSPTGADEKLFF. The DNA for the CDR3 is TGTGCCAGCAGCCCCACAGGGGCGGATGAAAAACTGTTTTTT. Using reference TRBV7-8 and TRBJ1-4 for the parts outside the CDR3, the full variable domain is GAGVSQSPRYKVAKRGQDVALRCDPISGHVSLFWYQQALGQGPEFLTYFQNEAQLDKSGLPSDRFFAERPEGSVSTLKIQRTQQEDSAVYLCASSPTGADEKLFFGSGTQLSVL.

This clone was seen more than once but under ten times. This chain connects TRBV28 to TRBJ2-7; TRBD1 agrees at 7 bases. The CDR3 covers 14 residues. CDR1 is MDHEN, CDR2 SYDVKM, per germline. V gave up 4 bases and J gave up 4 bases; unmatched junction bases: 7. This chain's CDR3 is CASSSRTGFYEQYF. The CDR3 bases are TGTGCCAGCAGTTCGCGGACAGGATTTTACGAGCAGTACTTC.

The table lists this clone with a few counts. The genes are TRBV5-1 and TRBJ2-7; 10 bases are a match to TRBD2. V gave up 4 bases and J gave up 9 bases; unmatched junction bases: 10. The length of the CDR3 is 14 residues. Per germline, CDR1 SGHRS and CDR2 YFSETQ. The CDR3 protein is CASSQGLAKSVQYF. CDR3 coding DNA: TGCGCCAGCAGCCAGGGACTAGCGAAAAGTGTGCAGTACTTC.

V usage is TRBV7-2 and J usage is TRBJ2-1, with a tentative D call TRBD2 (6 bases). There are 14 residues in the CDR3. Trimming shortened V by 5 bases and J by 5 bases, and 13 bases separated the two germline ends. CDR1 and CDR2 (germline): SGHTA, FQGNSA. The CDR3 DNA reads TGTGCCAGCAGCCCATGGCGGGGCGACAATGAGCAGTTCTTC. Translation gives CASSPWRGDNEQFF.

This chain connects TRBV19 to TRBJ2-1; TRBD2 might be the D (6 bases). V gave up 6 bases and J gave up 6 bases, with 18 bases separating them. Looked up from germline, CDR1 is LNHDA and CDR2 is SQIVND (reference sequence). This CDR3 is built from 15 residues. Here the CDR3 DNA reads TGTGCCAGTAGCCCAAGGTTCGGGGGTGGCAATGAGCAGTTCTTC. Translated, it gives CASSPRFGGGNEQFF.

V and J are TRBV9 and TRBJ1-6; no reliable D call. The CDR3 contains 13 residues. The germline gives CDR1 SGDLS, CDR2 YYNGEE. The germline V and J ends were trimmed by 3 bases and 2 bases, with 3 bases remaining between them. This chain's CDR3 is CASSGPYNSPLHF. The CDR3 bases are TGTGCCAGCAGCGGGCCCTATAATTCACCCCTCCACTTT.

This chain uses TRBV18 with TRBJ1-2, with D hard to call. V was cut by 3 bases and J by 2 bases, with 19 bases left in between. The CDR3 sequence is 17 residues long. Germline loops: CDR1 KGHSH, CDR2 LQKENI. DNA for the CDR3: TGTGCCAGCTCACCTCCCCCGATTCGTACAGTCAACTATGGCTACACCTTC. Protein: CASSPPPIRTVNYGYTF.

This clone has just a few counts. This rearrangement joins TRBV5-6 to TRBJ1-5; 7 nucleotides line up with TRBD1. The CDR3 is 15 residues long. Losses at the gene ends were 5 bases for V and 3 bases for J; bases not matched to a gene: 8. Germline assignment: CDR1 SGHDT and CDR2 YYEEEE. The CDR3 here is CASSFYRGVNQPQHF. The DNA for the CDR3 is TGTGCCAGCAGTTTCTACAGGGGTGTCAATCAGCCCCAGCATTTT.

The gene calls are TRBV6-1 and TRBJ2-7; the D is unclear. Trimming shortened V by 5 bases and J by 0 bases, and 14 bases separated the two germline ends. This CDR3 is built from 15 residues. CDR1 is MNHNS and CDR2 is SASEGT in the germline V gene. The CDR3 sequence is CASSPRSESSYEQYF. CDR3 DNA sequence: TGTGCCAGCAGTCCCCGAAGCGAGAGCTCCTACGAGCAGTACTTC.

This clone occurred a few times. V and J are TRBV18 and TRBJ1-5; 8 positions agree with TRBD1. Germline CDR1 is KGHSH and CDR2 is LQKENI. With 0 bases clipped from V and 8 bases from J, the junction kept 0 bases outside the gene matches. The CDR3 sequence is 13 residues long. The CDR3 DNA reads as TGTGCCAGCTCACCACCGGGACAGGAGCCCCAGCATTTT. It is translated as CASSPPGQEPQHF.

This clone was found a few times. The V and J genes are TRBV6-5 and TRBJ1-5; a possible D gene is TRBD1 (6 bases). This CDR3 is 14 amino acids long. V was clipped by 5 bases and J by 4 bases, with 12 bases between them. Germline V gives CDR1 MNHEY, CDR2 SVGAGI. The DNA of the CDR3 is TGTGCCAGCAGTCTCGCGCAGGGGAATCAGCCCCAGCATTTT. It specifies CASSLAQGNQPQHF.

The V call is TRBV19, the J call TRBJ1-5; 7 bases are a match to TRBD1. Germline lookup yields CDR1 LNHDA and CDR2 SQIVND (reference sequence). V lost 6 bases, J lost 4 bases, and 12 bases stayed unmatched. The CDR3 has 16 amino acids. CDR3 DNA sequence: TGTGCCAGTAGGGAGACAGGGCAAAGTTGGAATCAGCCCCAGCATTTT. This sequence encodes CASRETGQSWNQPQHF.

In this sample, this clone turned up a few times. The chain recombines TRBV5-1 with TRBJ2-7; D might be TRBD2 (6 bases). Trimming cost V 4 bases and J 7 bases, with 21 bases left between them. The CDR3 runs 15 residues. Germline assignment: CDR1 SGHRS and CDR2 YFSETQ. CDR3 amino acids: CASSPYIQPAGEQYF. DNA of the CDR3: TGCGCCAGCAGCCCGTACATTCAACCTGCGGGGGAGCAGTACTTC.

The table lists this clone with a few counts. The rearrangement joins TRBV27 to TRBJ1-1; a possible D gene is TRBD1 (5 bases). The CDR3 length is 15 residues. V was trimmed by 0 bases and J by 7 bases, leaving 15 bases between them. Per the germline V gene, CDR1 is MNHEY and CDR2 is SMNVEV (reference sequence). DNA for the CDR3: TGTGCCAGCAGTTTATCCACGGTCCGGGGGAGTGAAGCTTTCTTT. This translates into CASSLSTVRGSEAFF.

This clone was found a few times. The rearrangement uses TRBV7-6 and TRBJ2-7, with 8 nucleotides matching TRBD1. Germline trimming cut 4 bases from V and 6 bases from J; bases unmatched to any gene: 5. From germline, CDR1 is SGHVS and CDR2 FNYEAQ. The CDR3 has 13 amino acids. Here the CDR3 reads CASSSQQGVEQYF. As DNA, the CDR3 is TGTGCCAGCAGCTCGCAACAGGGGGTCGAGCAGTACTTC. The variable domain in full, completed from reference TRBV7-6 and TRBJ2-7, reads GAGVSQSPRYKVTKRGQDVALRCDPISGHVSLYWYRQALGQGPEFLTYFNYEAQQDKSGLPNDRFSAERPEGSISTLTIQRTEQRDSAMYRCASSSQQGVEQYFGPGTRLTVT.

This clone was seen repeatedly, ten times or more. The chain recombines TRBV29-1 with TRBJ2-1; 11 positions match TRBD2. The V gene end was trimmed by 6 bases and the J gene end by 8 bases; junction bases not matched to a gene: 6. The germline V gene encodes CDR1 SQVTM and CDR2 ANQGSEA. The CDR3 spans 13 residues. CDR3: CSVRTSGRDEQFF. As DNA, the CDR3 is TGCAGCGTCAGGACTAGCGGGCGAGATGAGCAGTTCTTC.

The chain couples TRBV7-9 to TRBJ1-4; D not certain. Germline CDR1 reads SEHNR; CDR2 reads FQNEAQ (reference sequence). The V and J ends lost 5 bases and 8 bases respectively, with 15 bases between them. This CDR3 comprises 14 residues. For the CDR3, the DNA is TGTGCCAGCAGCCCTGGGCTAGAGGGAGAAAAACTGTTTTTT. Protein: CASSPGLEGEKLFF.

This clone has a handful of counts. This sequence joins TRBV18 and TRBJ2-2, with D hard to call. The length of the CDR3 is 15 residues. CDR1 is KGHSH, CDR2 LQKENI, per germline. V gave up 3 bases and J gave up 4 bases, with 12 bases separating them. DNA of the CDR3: TGTGCCAGCTCACCGCAACTGTCGTTCACCGGGGAGCTGTTTTTT. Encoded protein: CASSPQLSFTGELFF.